This T cell receptor beta chain was captured by sequencing in a study of OX40 agonist ivuxolimab in advanced cancers. Findings and caveats of the study: It was also the case that some nonresponders had low normalized T-cell clonal expansion. Both CD4+ and CD8+ T cell populations in blood had undergone clonal expansion by week 6 at 0.1 to 3.0 mg/kg.

CDR1 is MGHRA and CDR2 is YSYEKL in the germline V gene. V lost 1 base, J lost 7 bases, and 9 bases stayed unmatched. CDR3 length equals 15 residues. As for this clone: Its specificity is not known.

TCRdb's table, derived via immunoSEQ multiplex PCR, lists solely in-frame clones and lacks some. The top ten hold 35% to 40% of the sample, which has 20,000 or so clones, around 85% seen once. Autoimmune disease history or systemic immunosuppression was exclusionary. The rearrangement links TRBV4-1 to TRBJ2-5; TRBD1 matches 7 bases. Sequencing used CD4+ or CD8+ T cells sorted from blood, obtained in a trial of the OX40 agonist ivuxolimab. This sequence originates from an adult with an advanced solid tumor such as melanoma, head and neck, liver or kidney cancer. The CDR3 DNA reads as TGCGCCAGCAGCCAAGGAGGACAGGCTATGGGGACCCAGTACTTC. Translating it yields CASSQGGQAMGTQYF.